This T cell receptor beta chain was found in a study of OX40 agonist ivuxolimab in advanced cancers. Overall study context: Prior anti-PD-1, anti-PD-L1 or anti-CTLA-4 therapy did not bar entry, and about 40% had some.

Study-wide results and limits: Average numbers of expanded clones were greater in CD8+ T cells than in CD4+.

Patients were excluded for autoimmune disease history or systemic immunosuppression. CDR3 length: 14 residues. Trimming cost V 7 bases and J 1 base, with 13 bases left between them. Germline V gene lookup returns CDR1 SNHLY and CDR2 FYNNEI. Comment on this clone: Antigen specificity is unknown.

Clones were sequenced by immunoSEQ multiplex PCR, and TCRdb holds only the in-frame ones, with some missing. The data show 20,000 to 25,000 clones, more than 80% seen once. V gene TRBV2 combines with J gene TRBJ1-1; a weak D match, TRBD1 (6 bases). This clonotype originated in an adult with an advanced solid tumor such as melanoma, head and neck, liver or kidney cancer. The specimen comprised CD4+ or CD8+ T cells sorted from blood, sampled in a trial of the OX40 agonist ivuxolimab. CDR3: CASKIRGGNTEAFF. The CDR3, as DNA: TGTGCCAGCAAGATAAGGGGGGGGAACACTGAAGCTTTCTTT.